This T cell receptor (beta chain) emerged from a study of cytomegalovirus exposure and HLA in healthy donors. General study points: Common viral pathogens were later found to be apparently linked to several of the most significant clusters. The classifier reportedly diagnosed cytomegalovirus status with high sensitivity and specificity.

On this clone: Its specificity is unknown.

PCR amplification relied on 60 Vbeta primers (plus 13 Jbeta primers). The protocol was immunoSEQ multiplex PCR, while the TCRdb copy is restricted to in-frame clones and leaves out a portion. This sample carries fewer than 90,000 clones, about 80% of them seen once, and the ten largest clones take roughly 6%. The CDR3 sequence is 16 residues long. Germline V CDR1 and CDR2: MNHEY, SMNVEV (reference sequence). The V gene end was trimmed by 5 bases and the J gene end by 0 bases; junction bases not matched to a gene: 6. Sequenced sample: PBMCs. The sequence came from a female donor in good health and CMV-seronegative. V gene TRBV27 combines with J gene TRBJ2-7; 11 positions agree with TRBD2. The CDR3 loop reads CASSLLGTSGSYEQYF. CDR3 nucleotide sequence: TGTGCCAGCAGTCTCCTAGGGACTAGCGGCTCCTACGAGCAGTACTTC.